What follows are 20 T cell receptor beta chains derived from one specimen sequenced in a study of vaccination and CD4 T cells after COVID-19. TCRdb fed the PCR reads into MiXCR, producing one record per CDR3 protein. Here the sample spans 25,000 to 35,000 distinct CDR3 sequences, 50% being singletons. Stated time point: late sampling 161 to 241 days after vaccination in a few convalescent patients. The sample consisted of CD4+ T cells from blood, taken about 7 months after SARS-CoV-2 vaccination. Source of these receptors: a human donor who had recovered from COVID-19.

This clonotype has just a few counts. The CDR3 DNA reads as TGTGCCAGTAGTATAGTGTACCCAGGGACGAGCTCCTACGAGCAGTACTTC. It specifies CASSIVYPGTSSYEQYF. J is TRBJ2-7 and V is TRBV19, with D possibly called TRBD1 or TRBD2 (5 bases each). There are 17 residues in the CDR3. Per the germline V gene, CDR1 is LNHDA and CDR2 is SQIVND (reference sequence). V dropped 1 base and J dropped 0 bases, with 16 bases sitting between them.

The genes are TRBV6-1 and TRBJ2-1; D gene ambiguous. V shed 6 bases and J shed 6 bases, with 9 bases lying between them. Germline-derived CDR1 and CDR2 are MNHNS and SASEGT. CDR3 length: 12 residues. The CDR3 reads CASSTVPNEQFF. CDR3 bases: TGTGCCAGCAGCACGGTACCCAATGAGCAGTTCTTC.

This clonotype was seen a handful of times. The genes are TRBV6-5 and TRBJ2-5, with a possible D match to TRBD1 (6 bases). Trimming stripped 2 bases from V and 3 bases from J, with 13 bases between. Germline assignment: CDR1 MNHEY and CDR2 SVGAGI. The CDR3 loop spans 15 amino acids. The CDR3 reads CASSYVMDREETQYF. In DNA form, the CDR3 reads TGTGCCAGCAGTTACGTTATGGACAGAGAAGAGACCCAGTACTTC.

This clonotype was recorded a few times. V gene TRBV20-1 combines with J gene TRBJ1-1; TRBD1 might be the D (5 bases). Germline-derived CDR1 and CDR2 are DFQATT and SNEGSKA (reference sequence). The CDR3 has 14 residues. V was trimmed by 3 bases and J by 4 bases, leaving 15 bases between them. The CDR3 reads CSARAGYEGTEAFF. In DNA form, the CDR3 reads TGCAGTGCTAGGGCAGGGTATGAGGGCACTGAAGCTTTCTTT.

The chain has TRBV28 and TRBJ2-3; 11 bases fit TRBD2. V trimming: 5 bases; J trimming: 1 base; junction bases outside the gene matches: 8. The CDR3 contains 17 residues. Per germline, CDR1 MDHEN and CDR2 SYDVKM. The CDR3 loop is CASSLGLTSGGTDTQYF. In DNA form, the CDR3 reads TGTGCCAGCAGTCTTGGCCTGACTAGCGGGGGCACAGATACGCAGTATTTT.

The V and J genes are TRBV4-1 and TRBJ1-5, with 9 bases fitting TRBD1. Germline V gives CDR1 MGHRA, CDR2 YSYEKL. The CDR3 has 17 amino acids. V dropped 0 bases and J dropped 2; count of bases not matched to a gene: 5. Here the CDR3 reads CASSQEVRQGGNQPQHF. The CDR3 DNA sequence: TGCGCCAGCAGCCAAGAGGTTAGACAGGGGGGCAATCAGCCCCAGCATTTT.

A few counts support this clonotype. V and J are TRBV20-1 and TRBJ1-5; D is perhaps TRBD1 (6 bases). The V and J ends lost 6 bases and 2 bases respectively, with 14 bases between them. From germline, CDR1 is DFQATT and CDR2 SNEGSKA (reference sequence). This CDR3 comprises 14 residues. This CDR3 reads CSAPRGFGNQPQHF. CDR3 bases: TGCAGTGCCCCGAGGGGGTTTGGCAATCAGCCCCAGCATTTT.

The table lists this clonotype with a few counts. V is TRBV7-2 and J is TRBJ2-7, with 12 bases lining up with TRBD2. This CDR3 is 15 amino acids long. V gave up 1 base and J gave up 7 bases; unmatched junction bases: 5. From germline, CDR1 is SGHTA and CDR2 FQGNSA. CDR3 sequence: CASSLVTSGRREQYF. CDR3 coding DNA: TGTGCCAGCAGCTTAGTCACTAGCGGGAGGCGTGAGCAGTACTTC.

This clonotype was seen a few times. CDR3 coding DNA: TGTGCCAGCACTAGACTAGCGGGGGCTAGCACAGATACGCAGTATTTT. Protein: CASTRLAGASTDTQYF. The V gene is TRBV2, the J gene TRBJ2-3; TRBD2 agrees at 12 bases. There are 16 residues in the CDR3. Germline V gene data show CDR1 as SNHLY and CDR2 as FYNNEI. V dropped 7 bases and J dropped 0; count of bases not matched to a gene: 5.

The chain joins TRBV7-6 to TRBJ1-1, with 7 bases identical to TRBD1. The CDR3 length is 14 residues. With V trimmed by 5 bases and J by 1 base, 4 bases remained unmatched. Germline loops: CDR1 SGHVS, CDR2 FNYEAQ. In DNA, the CDR3 is TGTGCCAGCAGCCAGGGGGGACCGAACACTGAAGCTTTCTTT. It is translated as CASSQGGPNTEAFF.

The rearrangement uses TRBV20-1 and TRBJ2-4; 8 bases fit TRBD1. Germline V lookup: CDR1 DFQATT, CDR2 SNEGSKA (reference sequence). V shed 1 base and J 2 bases; nucleotides not matched to a gene: 7. This CDR3 is 16 amino acids long. The CDR3 is CSARGTGSGPKNIQYF. DNA of the CDR3: TGCAGTGCTAGAGGGACAGGGTCGGGACCCAAAAACATTCAGTACTTC.

In its sample, this clonotype was seen a few times. The chain employs TRBV15 and TRBJ2-7; D is undetermined. Germline lookup yields CDR1 LNHNV and CDR2 YYDKDF (reference sequence). The CDR3 contains 13 residues. Trimming left V 0 bases short and J 3 bases short, with 6 bases between. The CDR3: CATSRDRVYEQYF. CDR3 nucleotides: TGTGCCACCAGCAGAGATCGGGTCTACGAGCAGTACTTC.

This clonotype was picked up a small number of times. The V and J genes are TRBV27 and TRBJ2-7; TRBD1 might be the D (5 bases). Deletions cut 4 bases from V and 3 bases from J, with 22 bases between. Germline lookup yields CDR1 MNHEY and CDR2 SMNVEV (reference sequence). CDR3 size: 17 residues. This CDR3 is CASSSIPSTTGDYEQYF. As DNA, the CDR3 is TGTGCCAGCAGTTCTATTCCATCAACTACAGGAGACTACGAGCAGTACTTC.

CDR3 sequence: CASSEPTGVETQYF. DNA of the CDR3: TGTGCCAGCAGTGAACCAACAGGGGTCGAGACCCAGTACTTC. This chain joins TRBV25-1 and TRBJ2-5; 7 positions agree with TRBD1. Unmatched junction bases numbered 5, after V lost 2 bases and J lost 5 bases. Per the germline V gene, CDR1 is MGHDK and CDR2 is SYGVNS. The CDR3 is made up of 14 amino acids.

J is TRBJ2-3 and V is TRBV7-9; the match to TRBD2 covers 8 bases. The CDR3 is 17 amino acids. Unmatched junction bases numbered 12, after V lost 5 bases and J lost 2 bases. Per germline, CDR1 SEHNR and CDR2 FQNEAQ (reference sequence). CDR3 sequence (DNA): TGTGCCAGCAGCCCCCGGACTAGCTGGGATCTCACAGATACGCAGTATTTT. Translating it yields CASSPRTSWDLTDTQYF. Filled out from reference TRBV7-9 and TRBJ2-3, the complete variable domain reads DTGVSQNPRHKITKRGQNVTFRCDPISEHNRLYWYRQTLGQGPEFLTYFQNEAQLEKSRLLSDRFSAERPKGSFSTLEIQRTEQGDSAMYLCASSPRTSWDLTDTQYFGPGTRLTVL.

The chain combines TRBV20-1 with TRBJ2-3; D is ambiguous. The germline CDR1 and CDR2 sequences are DFQATT and SNEGSKA (reference sequence). Between the trimmed V and J ends, which lost 6 bases and 2 bases, there was a span of 18 bases. The length of the CDR3 is 15 residues. The CDR3 nucleotides are TGCAGTGCCGCACCTGAGCGCACATTCACAGATACGCAGTATTTT. Amino acids: CSAAPERTFTDTQYF.

This chain links TRBV4-1 with TRBJ2-5; D may be TRBD2 (5 bases). Germline V lookup: CDR1 MGHRA, CDR2 YSYEKL. This CDR3 comprises 18 residues. V dropped 8 bases and J dropped 3 bases, with 28 bases sitting between them. The CDR3 loop is CASHQTGRIGVEEETQYF. The CDR3 coding sequence is TGCGCCAGCCACCAGACCGGTAGAATCGGGGTGGAGGAAGAGACCCAGTACTTC.

This clonotype was observed a few times. This chain connects TRBV4-3 to TRBJ2-1, with 11 positions matching TRBD2. Trimming at V came to 4 bases and at J to 3 bases, leaving 5 bases not matched to a gene. This CDR3 has 16 residues. CDR1 and CDR2 (germline): LGHNA, YSLEER. The CDR3 protein is CASSPRLAGNYNEQFF. The CDR3 coding sequence is TGCGCCAGCAGCCCGCGACTAGCGGGAAACTACAATGAGCAGTTCTTC.

CDR3 protein: CASSPTYGLTDTQYF. The CDR3 DNA is TGTGCCAGCAGTCCTACCTATGGACTCACAGATACGCAGTATTTT. The chain couples TRBV6-1 to TRBJ2-3; D might be TRBD2 (5 bases). V gave up 5 bases and J gave up 2 bases, with 14 bases separating them. The length of the CDR3 is 15 residues. The germline V gene has CDR1 MNHNS and CDR2 SASEGT.

This clonotype turned up a few times. V usage is TRBV4-2 and J usage is TRBJ1-2, with TRBD1 as a possible D gene (6 bases). V was clipped by 5 bases and J by 3 bases, with 13 bases between them. This CDR3 comprises 14 residues. CDR1 is LGHNA and CDR2 is YNFKEQ in the germline V gene. In nucleotides, the CDR3 is TGTGCCAGCAGCACCAGACAGGCTGACTATGGCTACACCTTC. This sequence encodes CASSTRQADYGYTF.